Shown below are 25 T cell receptor beta chains from a single sample sequenced in a study of vaccination and CD4 T cells after COVID-19. These TCRs are of unknown antigen specificity. Treatment reported: roughly 10-day PBMC culture with coronavirus spike peptide pools or control peptides (ViraFEST assay). Sequencing of cultured CD4+ T cell DNA used the Oncomine TCR Beta short-read assay. Using its own MiXCR run on the PCR reads, TCRdb lists one record per CDR3 protein. There are about 19,000 distinct CDR3 sequences in the sample; 35% to 50% occur only once, and 7.2% lies in the top ten. The sample was CD4+ T cells from blood, cultured in vitro, taken after SARS-CoV-2 vaccination. These receptors were obtained from a human donor who had recovered from COVID-19.

The chain has TRBV20-1 and TRBJ2-3, with TRBD2 matching 8 bases. The CDR3 covers 18 residues. CDR1 is DFQATT, CDR2 SNEGSKA, per germline (reference sequence). J was trimmed by 8 bases and V by 1 base; bases with no gene match: 20. Written as DNA, the CDR3 is TGCAGTGCTAGAGGTCCTAGCGGGTGGCGGCCCACACACGGTACGCAGTATTTT. This sequence encodes CSARGPSGWRPTHGTQYF.

The genes are TRBV7-9 and TRBJ1-3; D not certain. CDR3 length: 15 residues. The germline CDR1 and CDR2 sequences are SEHNR and FQNEAQ (reference sequence). With 3 bases removed from V and 0 bases from J, the gap between germline ends came to 9 bases. The CDR3 is CASSFATFSGNTIYF. The CDR3 DNA reads TGTGCCAGCAGCTTCGCGACGTTCTCTGGAAACACCATATATTTT.

J is TRBJ1-2 and V is TRBV29-1; tentative D call: TRBD1 (5 bases). The CDR3 totals 13 residues. The V gene lost 6 bases and the J gene lost 8 bases, with 19 bases spanning the gap. Germline loops: CDR1 SQVTM, CDR2 ANQGSEA. The CDR3 sequence is CSVRDTDRSGYTF. CDR3 DNA sequence: TGCAGCGTCCGCGATACAGACAGATCGGGCTACACCTTC.

The chain links TRBV20-1 to TRBJ2-3; D not certain. The CDR3 is made up of 16 amino acids. Per the germline V gene, CDR1 is DFQATT and CDR2 is SNEGSKA (reference sequence). The V end lost 0 bases, the J end lost 2 bases, and 15 bases lay between the germline ends. As DNA, the CDR3 is TGCAGTGCTAGAGATCCGAGGTGGCGGATCACAGATACGCAGTATTTT. This sequence encodes CSARDPRWRITDTQYF.

The chain couples TRBV29-1 to TRBJ1-1, with TRBD1 as a possible D gene (6 bases). Deletions cut 2 bases from V and 5 bases from J, with 12 bases between. The germline V gene has CDR1 SQVTM and CDR2 ANQGSEA. The CDR3 extends over 13 amino acids. CDR3 coding DNA: TGCAGCGTTGAACAGGGAGGGGGAACTGAAGCTTTCTTT. The encoded protein is CSVEQGGGTEAFF.

The chain has TRBV6-1 and TRBJ2-1; 9 bases agree with TRBD1. CDR1 MNHNS and CDR2 SASEGT come from the germline V gene. J gave up 3 bases and V 5 bases, and 2 bases lay outside the gene matches. CDR3 length: 14 amino acids. CDR3 nucleotide sequence: TGTGCCAGCAGTAGGGACAGGGACTACAATGAGCAGTTCTTC. Amino acid sequence: CASSRDRDYNEQFF.

This clonotype was seen only a few times. J is TRBJ1-5 and V is TRBV6-1; perhaps TRBD1 as D (5 bases). CDR3 length equals 13 residues. Trimming shortened V by 2 bases and J by 6 bases, and 8 bases separated the two germline ends. From germline, CDR1 is MNHNS and CDR2 SASEGT. The CDR3 nucleotides read TGTGCCAGCAGTGAACGGGGCCTTCAGCCCCAGCATTTT. It encodes CASSERGLQPQHF.

CDR3 coding DNA: TGTGCCAGCAGTTACTCGGGACGGGGGGAGACCCAGTACTTC. Translating gives CASSYSGRGETQYF. The rearrangement uses TRBV6-2 or TRBV6-3 and TRBJ2-5; a weak D match, TRBD2 (6 bases). This CDR3 has 14 residues. V was clipped by 0 bases and J by 5 bases, with 10 bases between them. The germline gives CDR1 MNHEY, CDR2 SVGEGT.

This clonotype was found a few times. The V gene is TRBV7-7, the J gene TRBJ2-7; the D is unclear. The CDR3 consists of 13 residues. V lost 1 base and J 8 bases, leaving 12 bases between the germline ends. Looked up from germline, CDR1 is SSHAT and CDR2 is FNYEAQ (reference sequence). The CDR3 sequence is CASSLVTYSKQYF. The CDR3 DNA sequence: TGTGCCAGCAGCTTAGTAACTTACTCTAAGCAGTACTTC. Looking up the rest from reference TRBV7-7 and TRBJ2-7 gives the full variable domain: GAGVSQSPRYKVTKRGQDVTLRCDPISSHATLYWYQQALGQGPEFLTYFNYEAQPDKSGLPSDRFSAERPEGSISTLTIQRTEQRDSAMYRCASSLVTYSKQYFGPGTRLTVT.

The chain couples TRBV27 to TRBJ1-5; D is unclear. The CDR3 consists of 13 residues. The ends were cut back, 5 bases at V and 3 bases at J, with 8 bases in the middle. Germline lookup yields CDR1 MNHEY and CDR2 SMNVEV (reference sequence). The CDR3 bases are TGTGCCAGCAGTCGGGGATTCAATCAGCCCCAGCATTTT. As protein: CASSRGFNQPQHF.

This clonotype turned up a few times. V and J are TRBV7-2 and TRBJ2-5, with D possibly being TRBD1 or TRBD2 (7 bases each). CDR1 is SGHTA, CDR2 FQGNSA, per germline. Trimming stripped 2 bases from V and 2 bases from J, with 18 bases between. The CDR3 spans 17 residues. The CDR3 nucleotides are TGTGCCAGCAGCTTAAGGAGCGGGACAGCCAATCAAGAGACCCAGTACTTC. Its protein is CASSLRSGTANQETQYF.

V usage is TRBV4-2 and J usage is TRBJ2-2, with a possible D match to TRBD1 (6 bases). CDR1 and CDR2 (germline): LGHNA, YNFKEQ. Trimming pared 4 bases from V and 5 bases from J, leaving 8 bases between. This CDR3 region has 13 residues. The CDR3 region has the DNA TGTGCCAGCAGCCCAAGGGGGACCGGGGAGCTGTTTTTT. As protein: CASSPRGTGELFF.

This clonotype was observed a single time. The chain couples TRBV7-9 to TRBJ2-1; 10 bases are a match to TRBD2. There are 14 residues in the CDR3. With 8 bases clipped from V and 9 bases from J, the junction kept 10 bases outside the gene matches. The germline V gene has CDR1 SEHNR and CDR2 FQNEAQ (reference sequence). CDR3 nucleotides: TGTGCCAGCGAAGCGGGGGGGGCTCTTGGTGAGCAGTTCTTC. It translates to CASEAGGALGEQFF.

A few counts support this clonotype. V is TRBV15 and J is TRBJ1-5, with no clear D. The CDR3 runs 13 residues. Germline V CDR1 and CDR2: LNHNV, YYDKDF (reference sequence). Trimming removed 0 bases at V and 4 bases at J, with 4 bases between. CDR3 sequence (DNA): TGTGCCACCAGCAGAGATCGAAATCAGCCCCAGCATTTT. Its protein product is CATSRDRNQPQHF.

The chain has TRBV7-2 and TRBJ2-7; TRBD2 matches 7 bases. Germline lookup yields CDR1 SGHTA and CDR2 FQGNSA. V lost 0 bases to trimming and J lost 5 bases; unmatched junction nucleotides: 10. This CDR3 is 16 amino acids long. This CDR3 reads CASSLAHGGGPHEQYF. For the CDR3, the DNA is TGTGCCAGCAGCTTAGCGCACGGGGGAGGGCCCCACGAGCAGTACTTC.

The DNA for the CDR3 is TGTGCCAGCAGCAAAGTCACAAAAACCTACGAGCAGTACTTC. Translation gives CASSKVTKTYEQYF. The chain couples TRBV21-1 to TRBJ2-7. TRBV21-1 corresponds to a pseudogene. CDR3 length equals 14 residues.

The chain has TRBV7-9 and TRBJ1-5; D gene unclear. This CDR3 has 14 amino acids. Germline lookup yields CDR1 SEHNR and CDR2 FQNEAQ (reference sequence). Trimming removed 0 bases at V and 5 bases at J, with 8 bases between. CDR3 in amino acids: CASSLASGDQPQHF. The CDR3, as DNA: TGTGCCAGCAGCTTAGCTTCAGGCGATCAGCCCCAGCATTTT.

This clonotype was seen only a few times. The chain has TRBV10-3 and TRBJ1-1; D perhaps matches TRBD1 (6 bases). Trimming took off 9 bases at V and 7 bases at J, with 21 bases between the two ends. CDR3 length equals 14 residues. Looked up from germline, CDR1 is ENHRY and CDR2 is SYGVKD. CDR3 coding DNA: TGTGCCATGCAACCTTTTCAGGGGTCAGGTGAAGCTTTCTTT. Its protein is CAMQPFQGSGEAFF.

This clonotype has just a few counts. As DNA, the CDR3 is TGTGCCAGCAGCAGCGGCAGGGTAAACAATCAGCCCCAGCATTTT. Its translation: CASSSGRVNNQPQHF. The V gene is TRBV21-1, the J gene TRBJ1-5. TRBV21-1 is deemed a pseudogene. The CDR3 has 15 residues.

This clonotype was seen more than once but under ten times. This chain connects TRBV18 to TRBJ1-1; TRBD1 might be the D (6 bases). The CDR3 length is 13 residues. Trimming stripped 5 bases from V and 2 bases from J, with 9 bases between. CDR1 is KGHSH and CDR2 is LQKENI in the germline V gene. CDR3 nucleotides: TGTGCCAGCTCAAGAGGGGGTAACACTGAAGCTTTCTTT. Its translation: CASSRGGNTEAFF.

The rearrangement links TRBV28 to TRBJ2-5; the match to TRBD1 covers 7 bases. The CDR3 loop spans 13 amino acids. The V gene end was trimmed by 6 bases and the J gene end by 4 bases; junction bases not matched to a gene: 5. CDR1 and CDR2 (germline): MDHEN, SYDVKM. The CDR3 DNA reads as TGTGCCAGCAGAGAGACAGGGAGAGAGACCCAGTACTTC. Translated: CASRETGRETQYF.

V usage is TRBV7-2 and J usage is TRBJ1-5; perhaps TRBD1 as D (5 bases). The CDR3 sequence is 14 residues long. Looked up from germline, CDR1 is SGHTA and CDR2 is FQGNSA. The V end lost 3 bases, the J end lost 5 bases, and 11 bases lay between the germline ends. The CDR3 sequence is CASSLNPRDQPQHF. In DNA form, the CDR3 reads TGTGCCAGCAGCTTGAATCCCAGGGATCAGCCCCAGCATTTT.

This clonotype appeared a few times. V and J are TRBV20-1 and TRBJ2-1; D uncertain. CDR3 length: 15 residues. Trimming stripped 4 bases from V and 1 base from J, with 14 bases between. From germline, CDR1 is DFQATT and CDR2 SNEGSKA (reference sequence). CDR3 in amino acids: CSATRAFQSYNEQFF. CDR3 DNA sequence: TGCAGTGCTACTAGGGCTTTTCAATCCTACAATGAGCAGTTCTTC.

The sample holds a few counts of this clonotype. V and J are TRBV11-3 and TRBJ1-1, with unresolved D. Germline assignment: CDR1 SGHNT and CDR2 YENEEA. Trimming pared 5 bases from V and 1 base from J, leaving 14 bases between. The CDR3 totals 15 residues. CDR3 sequence reads: CASSHHRTENTEAFF. The CDR3 coding sequence is TGTGCCAGCAGCCACCACCGGACGGAGAACACTGAAGCTTTCTTT.

For the CDR3, the DNA is TGTGCCAGCAGTCCGAACCCATCGGGACAGGGACAAAACTATGGCTACACCTTC. Translating it yields CASSPNPSGQGQNYGYTF. This chain links TRBV27 with TRBJ1-2; 9 nucleotides match TRBD1. Germline V gene sequence: CDR1 MNHEY, CDR2 SMNVEV (reference sequence). The CDR3 covers 18 residues. J was trimmed by 2 bases and V by 5 bases; bases with no gene match: 15.